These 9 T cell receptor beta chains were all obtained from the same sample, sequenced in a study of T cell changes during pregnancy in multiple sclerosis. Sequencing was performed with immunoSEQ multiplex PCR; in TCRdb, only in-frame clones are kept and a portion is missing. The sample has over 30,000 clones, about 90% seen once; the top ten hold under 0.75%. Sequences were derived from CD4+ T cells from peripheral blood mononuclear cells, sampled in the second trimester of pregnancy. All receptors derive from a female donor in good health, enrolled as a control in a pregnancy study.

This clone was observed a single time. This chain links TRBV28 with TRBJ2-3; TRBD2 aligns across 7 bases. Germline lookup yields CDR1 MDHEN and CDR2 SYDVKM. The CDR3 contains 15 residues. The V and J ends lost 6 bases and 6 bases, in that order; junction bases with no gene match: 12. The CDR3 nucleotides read TGTGCCAGCAGGCGGACTAGATTGAACAGGGATACGCAGTATTTT. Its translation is CASRRTRLNRDTQYF.

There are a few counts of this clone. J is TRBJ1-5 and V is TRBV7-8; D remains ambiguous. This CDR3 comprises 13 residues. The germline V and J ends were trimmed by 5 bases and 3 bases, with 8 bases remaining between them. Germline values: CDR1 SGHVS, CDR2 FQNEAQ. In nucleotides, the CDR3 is TGTGCCAGCAGCCTCAGGTCCAATCAGCCCCAGCATTTT. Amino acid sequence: CASSLRSNQPQHF.

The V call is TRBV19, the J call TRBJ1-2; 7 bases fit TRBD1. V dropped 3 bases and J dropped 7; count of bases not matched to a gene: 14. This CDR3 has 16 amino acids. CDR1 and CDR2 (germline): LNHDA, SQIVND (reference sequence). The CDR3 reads CASSIARQGPSAGYTF. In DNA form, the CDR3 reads TGTGCCAGTAGTATTGCCCGACAGGGACCGTCCGCTGGCTACACCTTC.

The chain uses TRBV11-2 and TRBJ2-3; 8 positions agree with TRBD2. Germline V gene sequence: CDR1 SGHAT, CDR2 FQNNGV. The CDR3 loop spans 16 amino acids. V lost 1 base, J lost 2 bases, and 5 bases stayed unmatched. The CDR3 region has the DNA TGTGCCAGCAGCTTAGTCGTAGCGGGGTCCACAGATACGCAGTATTTT. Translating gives CASSLVVAGSTDTQYF.

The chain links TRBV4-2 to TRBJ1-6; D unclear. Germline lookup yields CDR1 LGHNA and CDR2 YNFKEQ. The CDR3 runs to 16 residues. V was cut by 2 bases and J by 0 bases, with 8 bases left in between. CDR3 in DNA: TGTGCCAGCAGCCAATTGGGGAGCTCCTATAATTCACCCCTCCACTTT. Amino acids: CASSQLGSSYNSPLHF.

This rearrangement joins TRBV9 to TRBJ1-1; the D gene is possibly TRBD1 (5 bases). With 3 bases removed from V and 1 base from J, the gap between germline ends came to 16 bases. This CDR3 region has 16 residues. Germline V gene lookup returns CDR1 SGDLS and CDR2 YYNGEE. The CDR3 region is CASSAGQLAANTEAFF. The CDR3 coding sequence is TGTGCCAGCAGCGCAGGACAACTAGCGGCGAACACTGAAGCTTTCTTT.

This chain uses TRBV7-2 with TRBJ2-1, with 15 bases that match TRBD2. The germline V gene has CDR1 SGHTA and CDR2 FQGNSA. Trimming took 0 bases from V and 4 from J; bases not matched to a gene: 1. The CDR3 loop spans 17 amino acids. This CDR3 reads CASSLAGTSGGYNEQFF. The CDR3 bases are TGTGCCAGCAGCTTAGCCGGGACTAGCGGGGGGTACAATGAGCAGTTCTTC. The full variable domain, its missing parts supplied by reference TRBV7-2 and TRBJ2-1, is GAGVSQSPSNKVTEKGKDVELRCDPISGHTALYWYRQSLGQGLEFLIYFQGNSAPDKSGLPSDRFSAERTGGSVSTLTIQRTQQEDSAVYLCASSLAGTSGGYNEQFFGPGTRLTVL.

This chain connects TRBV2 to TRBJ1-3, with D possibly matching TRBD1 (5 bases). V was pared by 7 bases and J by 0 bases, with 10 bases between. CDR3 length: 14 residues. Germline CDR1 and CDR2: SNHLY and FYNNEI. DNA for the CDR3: TGTGCCAGCAAGGGGTCCAACTCTGGAAACACCATATATTTT. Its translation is CASKGSNSGNTIYF. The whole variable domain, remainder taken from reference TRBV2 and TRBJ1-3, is EPEVTQTPSHQVTQMGQEVILRCVPISNHLYFYWYRQILGQKVEFLVSFYNNEISEKSEIFDDQFSVERPDGSNFTLKIRSTKLEDSAMYFCASKGSNSGNTIYFGEGSWLTVV.

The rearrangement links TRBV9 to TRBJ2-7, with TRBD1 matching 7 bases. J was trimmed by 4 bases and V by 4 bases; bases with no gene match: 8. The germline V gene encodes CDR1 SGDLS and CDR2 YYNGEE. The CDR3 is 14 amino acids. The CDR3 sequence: CASSPGQARYEQYF. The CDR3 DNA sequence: TGTGCCAGCAGCCCCGGACAGGCCCGTTACGAGCAGTACTTC. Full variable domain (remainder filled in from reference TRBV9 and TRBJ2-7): DSGVTQTPKHLITATGQRVTLRCSPRSGDLSVYWYQQSLDQGLQFLIQYYNGEERAKGNILERFSAQQFPDLHSELNLSSLELGDSALYFCASSPGQARYEQYFGPGTRLTVT.